A single TCR beta chain is shown here with its context. Germline and junction disagree at one end, which may indicate a read error. This specimen belongs to a study of CD8 T cells in Susac syndrome. Per the germline V gene, CDR1 is MNHEY and CDR2 is SMNVEV (reference sequence). There are 14 residues in the CDR3. Sequencing targeted TCR beta in blood CD8+ and CD4+ T cells. Purification of the CD8+ and CD4+ T cells relied on negative isolation, and TEMRA cells underwent FACS enrichment. Random-hexamer reverse transcription was applied to about 0.45 to 1 ug RNA. TCRdb recomputed calls from the immunoSEQ multiplex PCR reads with MiXCR, one row per CDR3 protein. The table includes around 200,000 distinct CDR3 sequences, 90% to 95% detected once.

The source material was CD4+ T cells from PBMCs. This clonotype originated in a human donor in good health. V gene TRBV27 combines with J gene TRBJ2-7; unclear D gene. CDR3 amino acids: CASSGLLDVLHPDF. CDR3 nucleotides: TGTGCCAGCAGTGGGCTTCTTGACGTCCTTCACCCGGACTTC.